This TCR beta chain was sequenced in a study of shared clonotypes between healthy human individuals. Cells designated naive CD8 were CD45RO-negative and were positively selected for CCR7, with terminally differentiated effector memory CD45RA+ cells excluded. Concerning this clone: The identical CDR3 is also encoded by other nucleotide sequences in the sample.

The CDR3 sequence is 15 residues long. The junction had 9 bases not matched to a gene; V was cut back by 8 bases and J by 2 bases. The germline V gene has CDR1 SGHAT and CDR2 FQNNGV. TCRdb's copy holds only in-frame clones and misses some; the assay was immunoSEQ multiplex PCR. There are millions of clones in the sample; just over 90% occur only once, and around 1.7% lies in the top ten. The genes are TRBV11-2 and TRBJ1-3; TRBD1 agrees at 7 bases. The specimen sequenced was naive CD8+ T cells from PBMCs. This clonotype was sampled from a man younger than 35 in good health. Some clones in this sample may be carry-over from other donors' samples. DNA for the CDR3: TGTGCCAGCCGAAGCCGGGACAGCACTGGAAACACCATATATTTT. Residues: CASRSRDSTGNTIYF.